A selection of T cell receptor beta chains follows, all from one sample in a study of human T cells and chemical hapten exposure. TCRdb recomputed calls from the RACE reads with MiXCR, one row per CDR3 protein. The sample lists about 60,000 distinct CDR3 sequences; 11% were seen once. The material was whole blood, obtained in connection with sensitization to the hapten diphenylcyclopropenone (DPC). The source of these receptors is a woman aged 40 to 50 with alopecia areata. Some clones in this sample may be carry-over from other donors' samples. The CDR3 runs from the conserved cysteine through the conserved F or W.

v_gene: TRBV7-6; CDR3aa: CASSPSGGVIGELFF
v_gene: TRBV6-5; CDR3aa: CASSPTDLEAQFF
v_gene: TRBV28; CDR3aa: CASMVSTNEKLFF
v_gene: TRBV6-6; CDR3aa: CASSSPGLGDQPQHF
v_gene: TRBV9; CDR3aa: CASSGAGRQPPGGNQPQHF
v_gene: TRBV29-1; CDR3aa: CSGGQGTDLPEQYF
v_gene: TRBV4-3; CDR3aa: CASSQAGRGSETQYF
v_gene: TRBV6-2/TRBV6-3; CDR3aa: CASRGTEVGETGELFF
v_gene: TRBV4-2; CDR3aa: CASSQDGTSGYNEQFF
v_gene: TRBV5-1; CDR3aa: CASSRSLLAGGRTYNEQFF
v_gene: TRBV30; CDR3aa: CALAQDRGTEAFF
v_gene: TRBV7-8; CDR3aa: CASSLLVADTQYF
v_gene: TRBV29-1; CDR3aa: CSVVFGIRGTVEAFF
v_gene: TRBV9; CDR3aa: CASSVGGLEGEQYF
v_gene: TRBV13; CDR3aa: CASSLGYRRGSGNQPQHF
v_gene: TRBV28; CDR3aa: CASSSPLGAHSEAFF
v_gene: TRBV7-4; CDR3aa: CASSLGGRGSYNSPLHF
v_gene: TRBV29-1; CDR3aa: CSVEPRDRVGGEQFF
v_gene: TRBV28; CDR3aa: CASSSLTGIVGNTIYF
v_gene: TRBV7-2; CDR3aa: CSSSFGTSGGWGETQYF
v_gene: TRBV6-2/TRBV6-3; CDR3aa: CASSYSGSYNEQFF
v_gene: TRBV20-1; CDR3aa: CSASTGEEAFF
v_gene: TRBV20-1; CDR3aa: CSARQGSSYNSPLHF
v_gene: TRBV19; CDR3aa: CASSITGLRYEQYF
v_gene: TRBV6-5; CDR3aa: CASSSPSGSGTDTQYF
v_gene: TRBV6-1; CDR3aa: CASKGTGGQPQHF
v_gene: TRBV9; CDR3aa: CASSVGVRGRAEETQYF
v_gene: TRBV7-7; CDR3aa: CASSLGLAGYNEQFF
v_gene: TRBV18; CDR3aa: CASSLARYTGELFF
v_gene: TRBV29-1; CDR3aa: CSSGGGSTEAFF
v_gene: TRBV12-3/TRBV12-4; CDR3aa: CASRRTGVGTEAFF
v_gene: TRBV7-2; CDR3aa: CASVWGATKYF
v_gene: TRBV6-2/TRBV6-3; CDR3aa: CASSSTSPDRVAKNIQYF